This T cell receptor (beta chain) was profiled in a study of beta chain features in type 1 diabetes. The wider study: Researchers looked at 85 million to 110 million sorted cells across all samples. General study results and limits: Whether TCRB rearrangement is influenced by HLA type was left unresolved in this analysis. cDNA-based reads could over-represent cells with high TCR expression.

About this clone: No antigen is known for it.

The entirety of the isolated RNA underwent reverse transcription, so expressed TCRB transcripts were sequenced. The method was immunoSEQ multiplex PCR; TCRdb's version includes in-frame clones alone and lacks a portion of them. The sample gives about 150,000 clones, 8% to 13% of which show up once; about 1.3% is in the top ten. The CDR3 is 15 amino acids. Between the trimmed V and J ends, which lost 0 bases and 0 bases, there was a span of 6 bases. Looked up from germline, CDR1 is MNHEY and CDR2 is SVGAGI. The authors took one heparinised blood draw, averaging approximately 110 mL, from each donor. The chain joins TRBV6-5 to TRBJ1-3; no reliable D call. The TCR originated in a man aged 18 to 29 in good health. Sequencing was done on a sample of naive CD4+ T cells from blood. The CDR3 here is CASSYSRHSGNTIYF. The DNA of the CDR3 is TGTGCCAGCAGTTACTCGAGACACTCTGGAAACACCATATATTTT.